Listed below are T cell receptor beta chains from one sample, sequenced in a study of response to subunit inactivated influenza vaccine. TCRdb processed the RT-PCR reads anew with MiXCR; each CDR3 protein has one entry. The table includes hundreds of thousands of distinct CDR3 sequences, 12% to 15% detected once. The sequenced sample was PBMCs from blood, obtained less than 15 days before vaccination. The receptor set was obtained from a man aged 50-59 years who received an inactivated influenza vaccine. Each CDR3 is given with its conserved first and last residue. D genes are given only for firm matches. Size tells how often a clone was seen (once, few, many) or the class of an expanded clone, and some rows leave it out.

CDR3nt,CDR3aa,d_gene,j_gene,abundance,v_gene
TGTGCCACCAGCAGCCGGGACAGTGTAAACACTGAAGCTTTCTTT,CATSSRDSVNTEAFF,TRBD1,TRBJ1-1,NA,TRBV15
TGTGCCAGGAGGGGCAGTGGGGAGACCCAGTACTTC,CARRGSGETQYF,NA,TRBJ2-5,NA,TRBV19
TGTGCCAGCAGCCACCGACAGAACCAAGAGACCCAGTACTTC,CASSHRQNQETQYF,NA,TRBJ2-5,NA,TRBV3-1
TGTGCCAGCAGTTACTCGAGAGGGGGTGGAGAGACCCAGTACTTC,CASSYSRGGGETQYF,NA,TRBJ2-5,NA,TRBV6-2/TRBV6-3
TGTGCCAGCAGTAAGGGAAGACAGGCAACCTACGAGCAGTACTTC,CASSKGRQATYEQYF,NA,TRBJ2-7,NA,TRBV6-2/TRBV6-3
TGTGCCATCAGTGAGTCACAGGGATCCGGGGAGCTGTTTTTT,CAISESQGSGELFF,NA,TRBJ2-2,NA,TRBV10-3
TGTGCCAGCAGTGGACTGTACAATGAGCAGTTCTTC,CASSGLYNEQFF,NA,TRBJ2-1,many,TRBV2
TGTGCCAGCAGTGATAGTCTGGCACCCAGCCTACCTAATGAAAAACTGTTTTTT,CASSDSLAPSLPNEKLFF,NA,TRBJ1-4,few,TRBV2
TGTGCCATCGGAGACAAAAACATTCAGTACTTC,CAIGDKNIQYF,NA,TRBJ2-4,NA,TRBV10-3
TGTGCCAGCAGCCAAGACGGACAGGGACACTATGGCTACACCTTC,CASSQDGQGHYGYTF,TRBD1,TRBJ1-2,NA,TRBV4-2
TGTGCCAGCAGCGGACTAGCCGGGGAGCTGTTTTTT,CASSGLAGELFF,TRBD2,TRBJ2-2,many,TRBV27
TGTGCCAGCAGCTATACTAGATATCGCAATGAGCAGTTCTTC,CASSYTRYRNEQFF,NA,TRBJ2-1,NA,TRBV7-8
TGTGCCAGCAGCCAAGACTCGGGACACAGGACCTATGGCTACACCTTC,CASSQDSGHRTYGYTF,NA,TRBJ1-2,NA,TRBV3-1
TGTGCCAGCTCGTCTAGCGGGAGGGCGCATGAGCAGTTCTTC,CASSSSGRAHEQFF,TRBD2,TRBJ2-1,few,TRBV18
TGTGCCAGCAGTTTTCAGTTGGGAGCCTACGAGCAGTACTTC,CASSFQLGAYEQYF,NA,TRBJ2-7,few,TRBV28
TGTGCCAGCAGCAAAACGGGACTCGACAATGAGCAGTTCTTC,CASSKTGLDNEQFF,NA,TRBJ2-1,few,TRBV7-2
TGCAGTGCTAGACGGGGGCCCGGCAATCAGCCCCAGCATTTT,CSARRGPGNQPQHF,NA,TRBJ1-5,few,TRBV20-1
TGTGCCAGCAGCGCGGGTGCCTTCACCTATGGCTACACCTTC,CASSAGAFTYGYTF,NA,TRBJ1-2,few,TRBV7-8
TGTGCCAGCAGCCTCACGCGCGGGGGGAATGAGCAGTTCTTC,CASSLTRGGNEQFF,TRBD2,TRBJ2-1,NA,TRBV7-8
TGCGCCAGCAGCTTCGGGACAGGGAGAGGGGATACGCAGTATTTT,CASSFGTGRGDTQYF,TRBD1,TRBJ2-3,few,TRBV5-1
TGTGCCAGCAGTTTCCTGGCGGGAGAGACCCAGTACTTC,CASSFLAGETQYF,NA,TRBJ2-5,few,TRBV12-3/TRBV12-4
TGCAGCGTTGAAAAAGGACGGATGAACACTGAAGCTTTCTTT,CSVEKGRMNTEAFF,NA,TRBJ1-1,few,TRBV29-1
TGTGCCAGCAGTTTACCCCCCTTGGGACGAGGGGGTCAGTTCTTC,CASSLPPLGRGGQFF,NA,TRBJ2-1,NA,TRBV28
TGTGCCTGGAGTGTCGGCAGGCTCTACGAGCAGTACTTC,CAWSVGRLYEQYF,NA,TRBJ2-7,few,TRBV30
TGTGCCAGCTCACCACTCCAGGGGGGTTTGTCTCAAGATACGCAGTATTTT,CASSPLQGGLSQDTQYF,NA,TRBJ2-3,few,TRBV18
TGTGCCAGCAGCTCCATAGGACGGTTTCGGTCCCAGTTCTTC,CASSSIGRFRSQFF,NA,TRBJ2-1,NA,TRBV7-8
TGTGCCAGCAGCCTAGTTCAGGGGCAGGGTGAGCAGTACTTC,CASSLVQGQGEQYF,NA,TRBJ2-7,few,TRBV7-9
TGTGCCAGCAGCAAAGGCCCCAGGGGAAGTGCAAATGAGCAGTTCTTC,CASSKGPRGSANEQFF,NA,TRBJ2-1,few,TRBV7-2
TGTGCCAGCAGCGCGACAGGAAGTGGGACCACTGAAGCTTTCTTT,CASSATGSGTTEAFF,NA,TRBJ1-1,NA,TRBV5-4
TGTGCCAGCAGCCAACGGACAGGGGGTTTTGGCTACACCTTC,CASSQRTGGFGYTF,TRBD1,TRBJ1-2,few,TRBV11-2
TGCAGCGTGAATAGCGGTCCAGATACGCAGTATTTT,CSVNSGPDTQYF,NA,TRBJ2-3,few,TRBV29-1
TGTGCCAGCAGAGCAACGGGTGTTGGGTCCTACAATGAGCAGTTCTTC,CASRATGVGSYNEQFF,NA,TRBJ2-1,few,TRBV25-1
TGCGCCAGCAGCTGGCAGGGTTCGGATACGCAGTATTTT,CASSWQGSDTQYF,NA,TRBJ2-3,NA,TRBV5-1
TGTGCCAGCAGCCCAGGGGGGGGCCCAGATACGCAGTATTTT,CASSPGGGPDTQYF,NA,TRBJ2-3,NA,TRBV12-3/TRBV12-4
TGTGCCAGCAGTTTATGGGGGACGGGGAACACTGAAGCTTTCTTT,CASSLWGTGNTEAFF,NA,TRBJ1-1,many,TRBV7-2
TGTGCCATCAGCAAGGAGGGCAATGAGCAGTTCTTC,CAISKEGNEQFF,NA,TRBJ2-1,NA,TRBV10-3
TGCGCCAGCAGCTTGTTTATACGGGAGAGAGGATCCGGGGAGCTGTTTTTT,CASSLFIRERGSGELFF,NA,TRBJ2-2,NA,TRBV5-1
TGCAGTGCCAAACAGGGGGAGGGCCGGAATGAGCAGTTCTTC,CSAKQGEGRNEQFF,NA,TRBJ2-1,few,TRBV20-1
TGTGCCAGCAGCCAAGGAGACGACAGATGGATCGAAGAGACCCAGTACTTC,CASSQGDDRWIEETQYF,NA,TRBJ2-5,few,TRBV14
TGCAGCGTAGGGTCCGCGGCGGGAGCTATTTACAATGAGCAGTTCTTC,CSVGSAAGAIYNEQFF,TRBD2,TRBJ2-1,few,TRBV29-1
TGTGCCAGCAGCGTGGGCCAGGGGGTGGTATATGGCTACACCTTC,CASSVGQGVVYGYTF,TRBD1,TRBJ1-2,NA,TRBV9
TGTGCCAGCAGTGATACTAGCCTTCCCTACGAGCAGTACTTC,CASSDTSLPYEQYF,NA,TRBJ2-7,few,TRBV2
TGTGCCAGCAGCTTACTAGCGGAGACCGGGGAGCTGTTTTTT,CASSLLAETGELFF,TRBD2,TRBJ2-2,few,TRBV11-1
TGTGCCAGCAGTCCCACAGGGATCCAGCCCCAGCATTTT,CASSPTGIQPQHF,NA,TRBJ1-5,many,TRBV6-4
TGTGCCAGCAGCTTAGCGTATCAGGGAAGCTACAATGAGCAGTTCTTC,CASSLAYQGSYNEQFF,NA,TRBJ2-1,few,TRBV7-9
TGTGCCAGCAGGCCGGTGGGGATTGGGAACACTGAAGCTTTCTTT,CASRPVGIGNTEAFF,NA,TRBJ1-1,few,TRBV27
TGTGCCAGCAGTCGCGACACTGGAGCGGGAGATGAGCAGTTCTTC,CASSRDTGAGDEQFF,TRBD2,TRBJ2-1,NA,TRBV6-1
TGTGCCAACTCGAGGGCGCGGGGTATTGATGGCTACACCTTC,CANSRARGIDGYTF,NA,TRBJ1-2,NA,TRBV28
TGCAGTGCTAGAGATAATCTTGGGGCTGGGGCCAACGTCCTGACTTTC,CSARDNLGAGANVLTF,NA,TRBJ2-6,NA,TRBV20-1
TGCGCCAGCAGCTTGGAACTTTCTCTCGATGAGCAGTTCTTC,CASSLELSLDEQFF,NA,TRBJ2-1,NA,TRBV5-1
TGTGCCAGCAGGGCGAGCGGTGCCAGGTCCTACAATGAGCAGTTCTTC,CASRASGARSYNEQFF,NA,TRBJ2-1,few,TRBV12-3/TRBV12-4
TGCAGCGCTCCAAAGGGTGAGGTCCTAGCGGGAATTAACTCCTACGAGCAGTACTTC,CSAPKGEVLAGINSYEQYF,TRBD2,TRBJ2-7,many,TRBV29-1
TGTGCCAGCAGTTTATCTTTGGGACGGATGTCCTACAATGAGCAGTTCTTC,CASSLSLGRMSYNEQFF,NA,TRBJ2-1,few,TRBV27
TGTGCCAGCAGCCCGTCCCCCGGCCCTACCTACGAGCAGTACTTC,CASSPSPGPTYEQYF,NA,TRBJ2-7,NA,TRBV3-1
TGTGCCAGCACGGGACAGGGACGTGTCATGGCTTTCTTT,CASTGQGRVMAFF,TRBD1,TRBJ1-1,NA,TRBV6-1
TGTGCCAGCAGCCTGTGGACCCTAGCGTCCGGAGAGCGGAGCTCCTACGAGCAGTACTTC,CASSLWTLASGERSSYEQYF,NA,TRBJ2-7,few,TRBV11-1
NA,CASILVPRVFGNTIYF,NA,TRBJ1-3,NA,TRBV12-3/TRBV12-4
TGTGCCAGCAGCTTGAAGGGGGAAAATGAGCAGTTCTTC,CASSLKGENEQFF,NA,TRBJ2-1,NA,TRBV7-2
TGTGCCAGCAGAGTACTAGCGGGGGTGGACAATGAGCAGTTCTTC,CASRVLAGVDNEQFF,TRBD2,TRBJ2-1,many,TRBV2